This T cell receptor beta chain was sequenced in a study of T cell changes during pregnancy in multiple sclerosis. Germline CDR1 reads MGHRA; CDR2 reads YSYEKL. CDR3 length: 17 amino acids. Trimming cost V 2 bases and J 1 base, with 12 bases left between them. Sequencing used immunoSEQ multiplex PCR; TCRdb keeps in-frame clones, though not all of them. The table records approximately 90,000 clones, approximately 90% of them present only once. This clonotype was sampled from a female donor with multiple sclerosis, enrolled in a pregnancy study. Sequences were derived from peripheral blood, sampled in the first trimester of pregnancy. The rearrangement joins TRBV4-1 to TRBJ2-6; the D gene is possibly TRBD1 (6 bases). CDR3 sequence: CASSQNSQGSGANVLTF. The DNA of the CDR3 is TGCGCCAGCAGCCAAAATTCCCAGGGGTCTGGGGCCAACGTCCTGACTTTC.